One T cell receptor beta chain is described in this entry. At least ten counts were recorded for this clonotype. It lacks a known antigen. No clone much larger than this one lies a single base away; base qualities are absent. The TCR beta CDR3 regions were amplified from the RNA transcripts. A first-round RT-PCR of the TCR CDR3 used the HTBI primer set with the Qiagen OneStep RT-PCR kit. Libraries were constructed in a second round of multiplex PCR, after which size selection and purification were carried out. Libraries were sequenced paired-end with 100 bp reads on an Illumina HiSeq2000. The paper's processing steps were these. SOAPnuke was used to process the raw data, throwing out any read that contained adapters or uncalled bases, had a mean Phred below 15, or lacked an exact constant-primer or identifier match. High-quality paired reads were merged with COPE v1.2.5, and unique nucleotide sequences were defined as clonotypes. MiTCR v1.1 was used to align the clonotypes against IMGT TRBV, TRBD and TRBJ reference segments. Only V-J combinations with frequency above 0.0001, covering 99% to 99.2% of repertoires, were analysed. The TCS score was defined as F50 (clonal expansion) divided by E x V (chaos), with BLOSUM62-based TCRdist calculated between CDR3 peptides within each V-J. Welch's t-statistics and random forest reduced 500 to 650 V-J features to roughly 13, which were used in a naive Bayes classifier (R e1071). The Morisita-Horn index was used to measure how similar the thyroid and blood repertoires were. Using fastp trimming at Q25 and MiXCR clonotype assembly, TCRdb reanalyzed the public sequencing data and kept in-frame beta chains. All rows with the same CDR3 protein become a single entry with the most common DNA and genes. TCRdb, rather than the study authors, made the V and J calls. The sample yields a few hundred thousand distinct CDR3 sequences; approximately 44% were counted once. The top ten clones comprise 15% to 20% of the sample.

Exclusion was applied to patients with uncontrolled infections, other autoimmune diseases, pregnancy or lactation. Clinical symptoms, serum thyroxine and TRAb, thyroid ultrasound, and orbital computed tomography formed the basis for the diagnoses. Total RNA was extracted using Trizol reagent, and RNA quality was assessed on an Agilent 2100 Bioanalyzer. The data derive from a study of T cells in Graves' hyperthyroidism and ophthalmopathy (dated by TCRdb to between 2018 and 2020). With respect to the entire study: To identify TCR V-J signatures that set the groups apart, the researchers used a discovery cohort of about a hundred patients, made up of around 42 with Graves' ophthalmopathy and some 58 with stable Graves' hyperthyroidism. Following sampling, methimazole starting at 30 mg daily was given to hyperthyroidism patients, and high-dose intravenous methylprednisolone was given to ophthalmopathy patients. The approximately 100 discovery patients were divided at random into training and test sets in a 7:3 ratio. Prospective prediction of ophthalmopathy was tested in an independent validation cohort consisting of fewer than 20 hyperthyroidism patients and over 15 patients who later progressed to ophthalmopathy. The paper reports TCR Vbeta CDR3 sequencing of more than 120 peripheral blood samples: over 40 ophthalmopathy, over 70 hyperthyroidism and around 17 progressor patients. Thyroid tissue and blood T-cell repertoires from about six Graves' hyperthyroidism patients were also compared in the study. What the work shows at the level of the full study, not this receptor alone: Sample size was not statistically predetermined, and blinding of investigators to group allocation was not performed. A model built on a 13 V-J signature distinguished ophthalmopathy from stable hyperthyroidism, reaching 87.88% sensitivity and 81.08% specificity in cross-validation and 80%/75% in testing. In validation, the model predicted progression to ophthalmopathy a median of about 6 months before onset, with approximately 71% sensitivity and roughly 73% specificity. Most expanded thyroid clonotypes (frequency above 0.001) were also detected in blood, suggesting blood repertoires may reflect thyroid immune responses.

From its cysteine to its phenylalanine, the CDR3 spans 14 amino acids. Only the CDR3 region is kept as DNA, spanning 42 bases read in frame from base 1. Reading the germline V gene gives CDR1 SNHLY and CDR2 FYNNEI. Trimming takes 6 bases from V and 1 base from J, and the germline ends sit 12 bases apart. The receptor was isolated from an adult woman with Graves' disease, either hyperthyroidism or ophthalmopathy (not recorded which). The chain couples TRBV2 to TRBJ2-5; the D gene cannot be named for sure. Sample: peripheral blood or thyroid tissue (not recorded which). This receptor has the CDR3 CASSSDAIQETQYF. The sequenced DNA: TGTGCCAGCAGCTCCGACGCTATCCAAGAGACCCAGTACTTC.